These 28 T cell receptor beta chains were sequenced from one sample in a study of blood T cell repertoires in COVID-19. The repertoire was sequenced with immunoSEQ multiplex PCR; TCRdb's copy has only in-frame clones and lacks some. The sample has 130,000 or so clones, more than 70% seen once. Sequenced input: peripheral blood. Every receptor here comes from a man older than 75 with active or convalescent COVID-19.

This rearrangement joins TRBV5-4 to TRBJ2-1; 10 nucleotides align to TRBD2. The J segment lost 2 bases and the V segment lost 0 bases, leaving 11 bases of the junction unmatched. CDR3 length: 19 amino acids. From germline, CDR1 is SGHNT and CDR2 YYREEE (reference sequence). The CDR3 DNA reads TGTGCCAGCAGCTTGGGTCCAGCGGGGGGGCCCATAACCTACAATGAGCAGTTCTTC. Its protein is CASSLGPAGGPITYNEQFF.

V usage is TRBV21-1 and J usage is TRBJ1-4; TRBD1, the table's D call, lacks a check against the DNA. TRBV21-1 corresponds to a pseudogene. The CDR3 is 14 amino acids. The DNA for the CDR3 is TGTGCCAGCACCCCTGGACAGGGAGGAGAAAAACTGTTTTTT. Protein: CASTPGQGGEKLFF.

The chain has TRBV15 and TRBJ1-4, with unresolved D. CDR1 and CDR2 (germline): LNHNV, YYDKDF (reference sequence). The V end lost 5 bases, the J end lost 10 bases, and 17 bases lay between the germline ends. The CDR3 runs to 14 residues. The CDR3 DNA reads as TGTGCCACCAGCCCAACGTCCCTTTCGGGAAAACTGTTTTTT. It yields the protein CATSPTSLSGKLFF.

The chain combines TRBV2 with TRBJ1-4, with TRBD1 as a possible D gene (5 bases). The CDR3 runs 13 residues. Between the trimmed V and J ends, which lost 8 bases and 8 bases, there was a span of 15 bases. Germline lookup yields CDR1 SNHLY and CDR2 FYNNEI. The CDR3 DNA reads TGTGCCAGCCGCGGGACCATAGGAGAAAAACTGTTTTTT. Amino acid sequence: CASRGTIGEKLFF.

This clone has just a few counts. This chain links TRBV30 with TRBJ1-1; 7 positions match TRBD1. After removal of 5 bases from V and 2 bases from J, the junction contained 8 bases not matched to a gene. This CDR3 comprises 14 residues. The germline CDR1 and CDR2 sequences are GTSNPN and SVGIG (reference sequence). This CDR3 is CAWAGTETNTEAFF. CDR3 DNA sequence: TGTGCCTGGGCCGGGACAGAAACCAACACTGAAGCTTTCTTT.

V usage is TRBV7-2 and J usage is TRBJ1-6; 9 bases line up with TRBD1. The CDR3 loop spans 17 amino acids. The trim removed 5 bases at V and 6 bases at J, leaving 11 bases unmatched. The germline CDR1 and CDR2 sequences are SGHTA and FQGNSA. This CDR3 is CASSTGRRTGVNSPLHF. Written as DNA, the CDR3 is TGTGCCAGCAGCACCGGTCGACGGACAGGGGTTAATTCACCCCTCCACTTT.

The chain uses TRBV5-6 and TRBJ1-5; D gene uncertain. The CDR3 spans 15 residues. Germline loops: CDR1 SGHDT, CDR2 YYEEEE. With 1 base removed from V and 0 bases from J, the gap between germline ends came to 8 bases. CDR3 DNA sequence: TGTGCCAGCAGCTTGAACAGTTATAGCAATCAGCCCCAGCATTTT. Its protein is CASSLNSYSNQPQHF.

The chain couples TRBV9 to TRBJ1-5; no firm D call. The CDR3 is made up of 14 amino acids. Germline assignment: CDR1 SGDLS and CDR2 YYNGEE. V lost 3 bases to trimming and J lost 0 bases, with 7 bases between them. In nucleotides, the CDR3 is TGTGCCAGCAGCGCCCTACCTAGCAATCAGCCCCAGCATTTT. This codes for CASSALPSNQPQHF.

The gene calls are TRBV18 and TRBJ2-7, with D uncertain. Germline-derived CDR1 and CDR2 are KGHSH and LQKENI. V was cut by 0 bases and J by 2 bases, with 11 bases left in between. The length of the CDR3 is 15 residues. CDR3 loop: CASSPPSRGTYEQYF. The CDR3 bases are TGTGCCAGCTCACCACCGTCTCGCGGAACCTACGAGCAGTACTTC.

This sequence joins TRBV16 and TRBJ1-2; no clear D gene. V was pared by 0 bases and J by 1 base, with 6 bases between. The CDR3 spans 14 residues. The germline V gene has CDR1 KGHSY and CDR2 FQNENV. CDR3 nucleotides: TGTGCCAGCAGCCAATCGGAGGGTAACTATGGCTACACCTTC. Its translation is CASSQSEGNYGYTF.

On this clone itself: This sample also contains other DNA sequences that code for the same CDR3. The rearrangement uses TRBV3-1 (or the pseudogene TRBV3-2) and TRBJ1-5; 7 nucleotides agree with TRBD1. The ends lost 4 bases at V and 2 bases at J; junction bases unmatched: 5. CDR3 length equals 15 residues. Looked up from germline, CDR1 is LGHDT and CDR2 is YNNKEL (reference sequence). The CDR3, as DNA: TGTGCCAGCAGCCCCGGCGGGACAGGCAATCAGCCCCAGCATTTT. Protein: CASSPGGTGNQPQHF.

The chain joins TRBV3-1 (or the pseudogene TRBV3-2) to TRBJ1-4; the D gene is possibly TRBD1 (5 bases). This CDR3 has 13 residues. Germline V CDR1 and CDR2: LGHDT, YNNKEL (reference sequence). Trimming removed 3 bases from V and 7 bases from J, with 9 bases in between. In DNA, the CDR3 is TGTGCCAGCAGCCAGGTACAGGCTGAAAAACTGTTTTTT. Encoded protein: CASSQVQAEKLFF.

This rearrangement joins TRBV6-1 to TRBJ1-2, with D tentatively TRBD1 (5 bases). Germline CDR1 MNHNS, CDR2 SASEGT. There are 14 residues in the CDR3. Deletions cut 3 bases from V and 2 bases from J, with 10 bases between. The CDR3 loop is CASSEFRGNYGYTF. In DNA form, the CDR3 reads TGTGCCAGCAGTGAGTTTAGGGGCAACTATGGCTACACCTTC.

The genes are TRBV19 and TRBJ2-7; maybe TRBD1 (5 bases). This CDR3 has 14 residues. Germline assignment: CDR1 LNHDA and CDR2 SQIVND (reference sequence). V was pared by 1 base and J by 2 bases, with 9 bases between. The CDR3 protein is CASSIGGGPYEQYF. The CDR3 DNA follows: TGTGCCAGTAGTATAGGGGGCGGACCCTACGAGCAGTACTTC.

CDR3 residues: CASSRETGNEQFF. The CDR3 nucleotides read TGTGCCAGCTCCCGGGAAACCGGCAATGAGCAGTTCTTC. The genes are TRBV18 and TRBJ2-1, with a weak D call TRBD2 (5 bases). This CDR3 contains 13 residues. Germline loops: CDR1 KGHSH, CDR2 LQKENI. Trimming removed 6 bases from V and 6 bases from J, with 12 bases in between.

This clone appeared once. This chain joins TRBV28 and TRBJ1-3, with TRBD1 identical over 9 bases. Germline CDR1 and CDR2: MDHEN and SYDVKM. This CDR3 is 16 amino acids long. J lost 4 bases, V lost 3 bases, and 7 bases had no gene match. The CDR3 DNA reads as TGTGCCAGCAGTTTGGGCGGGACAGGGTACGGAAACACCATATATTTT. It codes for CASSLGGTGYGNTIYF.

The DNA for the CDR3 is TGTGCCAGCGCTAAGCCATACCAAGAGACCCAGTACTTC. The encoded protein is CASAKPYQETQYF. The rearrangement uses TRBV6-5 and TRBJ2-5; D is unresolved. V lost 8 bases, J lost 0 bases, and 10 bases lay in between. This CDR3 is 13 amino acids long. Germline-derived CDR1 and CDR2 are MNHEY and SVGAGI.

The V gene is TRBV7-9, the J gene TRBJ1-1, with 9 bases identical to TRBD1. The CDR3 has 15 residues. Germline assignment: CDR1 SEHNR and CDR2 FQNEAQ (reference sequence). V lost 7 bases to trimming and J lost 3 bases; unmatched junction nucleotides: 9. As DNA, the CDR3 is TGTGCCAGCATCCCACCGGGACAGGGATACACTGAAGCTTTCTTT. This sequence encodes CASIPPGQGYTEAFF.

In this sample, this clone turned up once. The V and J genes are TRBV5-4 and TRBJ1-1; D gene ambiguous. The V end was cut by 0 bases, the J end by 4 bases, with 13 bases between. Germline lookup yields CDR1 SGHNT and CDR2 YYREEE (reference sequence). The CDR3 has 15 residues. This CDR3 reads CASSLVSSGGTEAFF. In nucleotides, the CDR3 is TGTGCCAGCAGCTTGGTCTCTAGCGGAGGCACTGAAGCTTTCTTT.

There are a few counts of this clone. The chain employs TRBV13 and TRBJ1-1; 10 bases align to TRBD1. CDR3 length equals 17 residues. V gave up 3 bases and J gave up 0 bases; unmatched junction bases: 7. Germline lookup yields CDR1 PRHDT and CDR2 FYEKMQ (reference sequence). CDR3 in DNA: TGTGCCAGCAGCTTTCGGGACAGGGGATTCATGAACACTGAAGCTTTCTTT. Its protein product is CASSFRDRGFMNTEAFF.

V usage is TRBV14 and J usage is TRBJ1-1; perhaps TRBD1 as D (6 bases). Germline-derived CDR1 and CDR2 are SGHDN and FVKESK. V lost 4 bases to trimming and J lost 4 bases, with 16 bases between them. The CDR3 runs to 15 residues. The CDR3 coding sequence is TGTGCCAGCAGCCCCTTATTAACAGGGTCCACTGAAGCTTTCTTT. Translating gives CASSPLLTGSTEAFF.

V usage is TRBV7-8 and J usage is TRBJ2-1; 9 nucleotides agree with TRBD2. CDR1 SGHVS and CDR2 FQNEAQ come from the germline V gene. Trimming at V came to 2 bases and at J to 9 bases, leaving 11 bases not matched to a gene. CDR3 length: 16 residues. The CDR3 here is CASSLLLLAGIGEQFF. DNA of the CDR3: TGTGCCAGCAGCTTACTCCTTCTAGCGGGGATCGGTGAGCAGTTCTTC. The full variable domain, in which reference TRBV7-8 and TRBJ2-1 provide the parts outside the CDR3, is GAGVSQSPRYKVAKRGQDVALRCDPISGHVSLFWYQQALGQGPEFLTYFQNEAQLDKSGLPSDRFFAERPEGSVSTLKIQRTQQEDSAVYLCASSLLLLAGIGEQFFGPGTRLTVL.

The chain joins TRBV19 to TRBJ2-7; 8 nucleotides align to TRBD1. The ends lost 6 bases at V and 2 bases at J; junction bases unmatched: 12. Germline lookup yields CDR1 LNHDA and CDR2 SQIVND (reference sequence). The CDR3 has 16 residues. The CDR3 coding sequence is TGTGCCAGTAGCGTATGGAGAGGGACAGGAGCCTACGAGCAGTACTTC. It specifies CASSVWRGTGAYEQYF. The full variable domain, its missing parts supplied by reference TRBV19 and TRBJ2-7, is DGGITQSPKYLFRKEGQNVTLSCEQNLNHDAMYWYRQDPGQGLRLIYYSQIVNDFQKGDIAEGYSVSREKKESFPLTVTSAQKNPTAFYLCASSVWRGTGAYEQYFGPGTRLTVT.

This clone was seen a single time. The V call is TRBV2, the J call TRBJ2-5, with 7 bases identical to TRBD1. Germline-derived CDR1 and CDR2 are SNHLY and FYNNEI. With V trimmed by 5 bases and J by 1 base, 7 bases remained unmatched. The CDR3 loop spans 15 amino acids. The CDR3 reads CASSPGQTTQETQYF. The CDR3, as DNA: TGTGCCAGCAGTCCGGGACAGACGACCCAAGAGACCCAGTACTTC. Full variable domain (outside the CDR3, taken from reference TRBV2 and TRBJ2-5): EPEVTQTPSHQVTQMGQEVILRCVPISNHLYFYWYRQILGQKVEFLVSFYNNEISEKSEIFDDQFSVERPDGSNFTLKIRSTKLEDSAMYFCASSPGQTTQETQYFGPGTRLLVL.

This chain connects TRBV19 to TRBJ1-2; D is unresolved. The CDR3 extends over 11 amino acids. Looked up from germline, CDR1 is LNHDA and CDR2 is SQIVND (reference sequence). V was trimmed by 11 bases and J by 7 bases, leaving 14 bases between them. In DNA, the CDR3 is TGTGCCGCGACTGACGCGACTGGCTACACCTTC. It yields the protein CAATDATGYTF. The complete variable domain, with remaining parts taken from reference TRBV19 and TRBJ1-2, reads DGGITQSPKYLFRKEGQNVTLSCEQNLNHDAMYWYRQDPGQGLRLIYYSQIVNDFQKGDIAEGYSVSREKKESFPLTVTSAQKNPTAFYLCAATDATGYTFGSGTRLTVV.

The chain carries TRBV2 and TRBJ2-1, with D possibly being TRBD1 (5 bases). This CDR3 has 12 residues. From germline, CDR1 is SNHLY and CDR2 FYNNEI. V dropped 8 bases and J dropped 5 bases, with 10 bases sitting between them. The CDR3 coding sequence is TGTGCCAGCGGGGCTGGGAACAATGAGCAGTTCTTC. Translated: CASGAGNNEQFF.

V is TRBV6-2 or TRBV6-3 and J is TRBJ1-6; TRBD1 is a possible D gene (5 bases). V shed 1 base and J shed 11 bases, with 12 bases lying between them. The CDR3 spans 14 residues. CDR1 is MNHEY and CDR2 is SVGEGT in the germline V gene. The CDR3 spells CASSYLSGGTPLHF. The DNA of the CDR3 is TGTGCCAGCAGTTACTTGTCCGGGGGAACACCCCTCCACTTT.

The chain has TRBV19 and TRBJ2-3, with 12 nucleotides matching TRBD1. There are 15 residues in the CDR3. Per the germline V gene, CDR1 is LNHDA and CDR2 is SQIVND (reference sequence). Germline trimming cut 6 bases from V and 4 bases from J; bases unmatched to any gene: 5. The CDR3 region is CASRTGTGGPDTQYF. DNA of the CDR3: TGTGCCAGTAGGACCGGGACAGGGGGCCCAGATACGCAGTATTTT.